This T cell receptor beta chain was recorded in a study of T cell responses to AZD1222 COVID-19 vaccine. Study in general: Pooling was applied to second doses at about 4 or about 12 weeks. Broader study findings: Breadth and depth of Spike-specific TCRs rose after two AZD1222 doses. Along spike, vaccine-associated CD4 TCRs were found throughout, with dominance at 160-218 and 743-854.

As regards this clone: The antigen remains undetermined.

TCRdb's copy holds only in-frame clones and misses some; the assay was immunoSEQ multiplex PCR. The sample shows some 120,000 clones, 85% to 90% of them seen only once. Germline V CDR1 and CDR2: SNHLY, FYNNEI. V trimming: 5 bases; J trimming: 6 bases; junction bases outside the gene matches: 10. The CDR3 sequence is 15 residues long. This clonotype was obtained from an adult in good health. This rearrangement joins TRBV2 to TRBJ2-1; 7 bases align to TRBD1. Sequencing was performed on peripheral blood, taken on day 0 of AZD1222 vaccination. CDR3 in amino acids: CASSYYRGAGNEQFF. DNA for the CDR3: TGTGCCAGCAGTTATTACAGGGGTGCGGGCAATGAGCAGTTCTTC.